These 19 T cell receptor beta chains were all obtained from the same sample, sequenced in a study of OX40 agonist ivuxolimab in advanced cancers. The protocol was immunoSEQ multiplex PCR, while the TCRdb copy is restricted to in-frame clones and leaves out a portion. The table lists about 74,000 clones, approximately 84% of them singletons, with more than 2% in the top ten. Sequencing was performed on CD4+ or CD8+ T cells sorted from blood, taken in a trial of the OX40 agonist ivuxolimab. These receptors all stem from an adult with an advanced solid tumor such as melanoma, head and neck, liver or kidney cancer.

This chain uses TRBV7-8 with TRBJ2-2; D might be TRBD1 or TRBD2, each matching 6 bases. In germline, CDR1 is SGHVS, CDR2 FQNEAQ. V lost 8 bases and J lost 7, with 17 bases in between. The CDR3 runs to 14 residues. The CDR3 bases are TGTGCCAGCGGACTTGAAAGGGGGGTCGGGGAGCTGTTTTTT. As protein: CASGLERGVGELFF.

The V gene is TRBV10-3, the J gene TRBJ1-3; tentatively, D is TRBD1 (6 bases). Between the trimmed V and J ends, which lost 0 bases and 1 base, there was a span of 19 bases. Per germline, CDR1 ENHRY and CDR2 SYGVKD. The CDR3 sequence is 19 residues long. DNA of the CDR3: TGTGCCATCAGTGAGTCGGTTTTCAGGGGAAGGGATTCTGGAAACACCATATATTTT. Its translation: CAISESVFRGRDSGNTIYF.

The chain links TRBV6-6 to TRBJ1-4; perhaps TRBD1 as D (5 bases). The CDR3 is made up of 14 amino acids. Germline V gene lookup returns CDR1 MNHNY and CDR2 SVGAGI (reference sequence). With 5 bases removed from V and 6 bases from J, the gap between germline ends came to 13 bases. The CDR3 DNA follows: TGTGCCAGCAGTGGGGCCGGGACCTATGAAAAACTGTTTTTT. It specifies CASSGAGTYEKLFF.

This rearrangement joins TRBV10-2 to TRBJ1-4; 8 bases map to TRBD1. Trimming removed 1 base from V and 8 bases from J; junction bases left unmatched: 6. This CDR3 comprises 15 residues. Germline CDR1 WSHSY, CDR2 SAAADI. The chain's CDR3 is CASSELAGGEEKLFF. For the CDR3, the DNA is TGCGCCAGCAGTGAGTTGGCAGGGGGCGAGGAAAAACTGTTTTTT.

This clone was picked up a small number of times. This chain uses TRBV6-5 with TRBJ1-5, with TRBD1 identical over 8 bases. Germline assignment: CDR1 MNHEY and CDR2 SVGAGI. V was pared by 6 bases and J by 2 bases, with 3 bases of the junction left unmatched. This CDR3 spans 14 amino acids. The CDR3 nucleotides are TGTGCCAGCAGCCAGACAGGGGGCAATCAGCCCCAGCATTTT. Translating gives CASSQTGGNQPQHF.

This clone was seen just once. The V and J genes are TRBV21-1 and TRBJ1-5. TRBV21-1 is listed as a pseudogene. The CDR3 runs to 14 residues. The CDR3 nucleotides are TGTGCCAGCTCCCGGGAGGCCTACAATCAGCCCCAGCATTTT. Translation gives CASSREAYNQPQHF.

This sequence joins TRBV5-6 and TRBJ2-1; 11 bases fit TRBD2. The CDR3 spans 16 residues. CDR1 SGHDT and CDR2 YYEEEE come from the germline V gene. V shed 2 bases and J 8 bases; nucleotides not matched to a gene: 9. The DNA for the CDR3 is TGTGCCAGCAGCTTAGTTACTAGCGGGAGAATCGATGAGCAGTTCTTC. This sequence encodes CASSLVTSGRIDEQFF.

V gene TRBV7-6 combines with J gene TRBJ1-4; perhaps TRBD1 as D (5 bases). This CDR3 is 14 amino acids long. Germline V gene sequence: CDR1 SGHVS, CDR2 FNYEAQ. The V end was cut by 2 bases, the J end by 6 bases, with 10 bases between. In DNA, the CDR3 is TGTGCCAGCAGCTTATCGGGGGGAGATGAAAAACTGTTTTTT. Protein product: CASSLSGGDEKLFF.

This chain joins TRBV11-2 and TRBJ2-3, with D hard to call. Germline values: CDR1 SGHAT, CDR2 FQNNGV. V was cut by 7 bases and J by 1 base, with 12 bases left in between. The CDR3 has 14 amino acids. The CDR3 sequence: CASNAELGTDTQYF. CDR3 bases: TGTGCCAGCAACGCGGAGTTGGGCACAGATACGCAGTATTTT.

This sequence joins TRBV7-2 and TRBJ2-7, with unresolved D. Germline V gene sequence: CDR1 SGHTA, CDR2 FQGNSA. The CDR3 is 13 residues long. Trimming shortened V by 1 base and J by 3 bases, and 7 bases separated the two germline ends. The CDR3 nucleotides are TGTGCCAGCAGCTTAGGTTCTAACTACGAGCAGTACTTC. Encoded protein: CASSLGSNYEQYF.

The chain is built from TRBV19 and TRBJ2-5, with a tentative D call TRBD2 (5 bases). Germline CDR1 and CDR2: LNHDA and SQIVND (reference sequence). The V end lost 5 bases, the J end lost 5 bases, and 15 bases lay between the germline ends. The CDR3 sequence is 14 residues long. CDR3 protein: CASSPGIIAETQYF. CDR3 coding DNA: TGTGCCAGTAGTCCAGGTATAATAGCGGAGACCCAGTACTTC.

The V gene is TRBV4-3, the J gene TRBJ1-4; D might be TRBD1 (5 bases). V was clipped by 1 base and J by 7 bases, with 13 bases between them. The CDR3 totals 15 residues. CDR1 is LGHNA and CDR2 is YSLEER in the germline V gene. This CDR3 reads CASSQGGRVGEKLFF. CDR3 in DNA: TGCGCCAGCAGCCAAGGGGGGAGAGTGGGTGAAAAACTGTTTTTT.

The rearrangement links TRBV7-2 to TRBJ2-3; 7 bases match TRBD2. V lost 2 bases to trimming and J lost 4 bases; unmatched junction nucleotides: 3. Germline CDR1 and CDR2: SGHTA and FQGNSA. This CDR3 has 14 residues. The CDR3 protein is CASSLRLAADTQYF. The DNA of the CDR3 is TGTGCCAGCAGCTTACGGCTAGCGGCAGATACGCAGTATTTT.

This chain connects TRBV7-8 to TRBJ2-7, with 9 positions matching TRBD1. Unmatched junction bases numbered 2, after V lost 4 bases and J lost 1 base. The CDR3 runs 14 residues. Germline lookup yields CDR1 SGHVS and CDR2 FQNEAQ. This CDR3 is CASSWTGVSYEQYF. CDR3 sequence (DNA): TGTGCCAGCAGCTGGACAGGGGTATCCTACGAGCAGTACTTC.

As concerns this clone: The sample has other DNA sequences that encode this CDR3 too. The CDR3 region is CASSPTGNNQPQHF. The CDR3 DNA reads as TGTGCCAGCTCGCCTACAGGGAACAATCAGCCCCAGCATTTT. The genes are TRBV18 and TRBJ1-5, with TRBD1 as a possible D gene (6 bases). Trimming stripped 6 bases from V and 3 bases from J, with 12 bases between. CDR3 length: 14 residues. The germline V gene has CDR1 KGHSH and CDR2 LQKENI.

Regarding this clone: Different DNA sequences within this sample yield the same CDR3. The chain recombines TRBV29-1 with TRBJ2-5, with D uncertain. This CDR3 is 11 amino acids long. V shed 5 bases and J shed 2 bases, with 6 bases lying between them. Germline loops: CDR1 SQVTM, CDR2 ANQGSEA. CDR3 sequence (DNA): TGCAGCGTTTGGGCGCAAGAGACCCAGTACTTC. Amino acid sequence: CSVWAQETQYF.

This sequence joins TRBV18 and TRBJ1-4; possibly TRBD1 for D (6 bases). The CDR3 is made up of 14 amino acids. From germline, CDR1 is KGHSH and CDR2 LQKENI. The V gene lost 2 bases and the J gene lost 8 bases, with 12 bases spanning the gap. CDR3 in amino acids: CASSPAAGVEKLFF. CDR3 in DNA: TGTGCCAGCTCACCAGCAGCAGGGGTCGAAAAACTGTTTTTT.

The V and J genes are TRBV19 and TRBJ2-1, with 8 bases aligning to TRBD2. The ends lost 3 bases at V and 0 bases at J; junction bases unmatched: 10. The germline CDR1 and CDR2 sequences are LNHDA and SQIVND (reference sequence). This CDR3 region has 18 residues. CDR3 protein: CASSMGIAGGSSYNEQFF. The CDR3 nucleotides read TGTGCCAGTAGTATGGGGATCGCGGGGGGAAGCTCCTACAATGAGCAGTTCTTC.

V and J are TRBV4-3 and TRBJ2-3; D remains ambiguous. Trimming removed 0 bases at V and 2 bases at J, with 6 bases between. CDR3 length equals 14 residues. Germline V CDR1 and CDR2: LGHNA, YSLEER. CDR3 nucleotide sequence: TGCGCCAGCAGCCAAGATCTCAACACAGATACGCAGTATTTT. As protein: CASSQDLNTDTQYF.